The rows below give T cell receptor beta chains drawn from one sample of a study of blood T cells in healthy people across ages. TCRdb re-called the 5' RACE reads with MiXCR, one entry per CDR3 protein. The sample gives 850,000 or so distinct CDR3 sequences, about 30% of which show up once; around a sixth is in the top ten. Sequencing input: blood. The receptors here all came from a woman of 80 years or more in good health. Both conserved end residues are part of each CDR3. D genes are given only for firm matches. A clone size is listed for some rows: how often the clone was seen (once, few, many), or a class if it is expanded.

abundance,len,j_gene,v_gene,d_gene,CDR3aa,CDR3nt
NA,12,TRBJ2-5,TRBV12-3/TRBV12-4,NA,CASSLEPGEQYF,TGTGCCAGCAGTTTAGAACCAGGGGAGCAGTACTTC
few,16,TRBJ2-3,TRBV5-1,TRBD2,CASSLTSSGGTDTQYF,TGCGCCAGCAGCTTGACTTCTAGCGGGGGCACAGATACGCAGTATTTT
many,11,TRBJ1-2,TRBV6-1,TRBD1,CASRRTGGYTF,TGTGCCAGCAGACGGACAGGGGGCTACACCTTC
few,14,TRBJ2-2,TRBV7-2,NA,CASSTIPNTGELFF,TGTGCCAGCAGCACGATACCGAACACCGGGGAGCTGTTTTTT
many,17,TRBJ2-3,TRBV20-1,TRBD2,CSARTGTSGGATDTQYF,TGCAGTGCTAGAACCGGGACTAGCGGGGGGGCTACAGATACGCAGTATTTT
few,15,TRBJ2-2,TRBV7-2,TRBD2,CASSSASGGFGELFF,TGTGCCAGCAGCTCGGCTAGCGGGGGTTTCGGGGAGCTGTTTTTT
NA,17,TRBJ1-6,TRBV5-1,NA,CASSLVGGNSYNSPLHF,TGCGCCAGCAGCTTGGTCGGGGGTAACTCCTATAATTCACCCCTCCACTTT
many,14,TRBJ2-4,TRBV20-1,NA,CSATPGLAKNIQYF,TGCAGTGCGACGCCGGGACTAGCCAAAAACATTCAGTACTTC
NA,17,TRBJ2-3,TRBV7-7,TRBD1,CASSLAPGTGVTDTQYF,TGTGCCAGCAGCTTAGCGCCGGGGACAGGGGTAACAGATACGCAGTATTTT
NA,15,TRBJ1-6,TRBV6-5,NA,CASSPRGQKNSPLHF,TGTGCCAGCAGTCCACGGGGCCAGAAAAATTCACCCCTCCACTTT
few,17,TRBJ1-5,TRBV7-9,NA,CASSRGGVGGSNQPQHF,TGTGCCAGCAGCCGCGGAGGAGTAGGGGGGAGCAATCAGCCCCAGCATTTT
NA,14,TRBJ1-3,TRBV20-1,TRBD1,CSATTGNSGNTIYF,TGCAGTGCTACGACAGGGAACTCTGGAAACACCATATATTTT
many,14,TRBJ2-1,TRBV20-1,TRBD1,CSAYRDRGYNEQFF,TGCAGTGCTTACCGGGACAGGGGGTACAATGAGCAGTTCTTC
NA,13,TRBJ2-7,TRBV20-1,TRBD1,CSARDRGNYEQYF,TGCAGTGCAAGGGACAGGGGAAACTACGAGCAGTACTTC
many,15,TRBJ1-2,TRBV18,NA,CASSPGTGSNYGYTF,TGTGCCAGCTCACCTGGGACCGGATCTAACTATGGCTACACCTTC
few,14,TRBJ1-5,TRBV15,NA,CATSRVGGGQPQHF,TGTGCCACCAGCAGAGTTGGGGGTGGTCAGCCCCAGCATTTT
many,16,TRBJ2-1,TRBV27,TRBD2,CASSLVAGTKRGEQFF,TGTGCCAGCAGTTTGGTAGCGGGGACTAAAAGGGGTGAGCAGTTCTTC
many,14,TRBJ2-5,TRBV7-2,NA,CASTHSGVQETQYF,TGTGCCAGCACCCACTCAGGGGTCCAAGAGACCCAGTACTTC
NA,15,TRBJ1-4,TRBV2,NA,CASTPNRNLGEKLFF,TGTGCCAGCACTCCGAACAGGAACCTGGGAGAAAAACTGTTTTTT
many,15,TRBJ1-2,TRBV12-3/TRBV12-4,NA,CASTPRGGANYGYTF,TGTGCCAGCACCCCTCGGGGGGGAGCAAACTATGGCTACACCTTC
few,15,TRBJ1-4,TRBV10-3,TRBD1,CATKAWDRATEKLFF,TGTGCCACCAAAGCGTGGGACAGGGCGACAGAAAAACTGTTTTTT
few,13,TRBJ1-2,TRBV19,TRBD1,CASSTPTGSGYTF,TGTGCCAGTAGTACCCCGACAGGGTCGGGCTACACCTTC
many,17,TRBJ2-1,TRBV6-5,NA,CASSYSGLSRFANEQFF,TGTGCCAGCAGTTACTCGGGTTTATCCAGGTTTGCCAATGAGCAGTTCTTC
NA,14,TRBJ1-2,TRBV12-3/TRBV12-4,NA,CASSPTGLGSGYTF,TGTGCCAGCAGTCCGACAGGACTGGGTTCTGGCTACACCTTC
NA,15,TRBJ1-1,TRBV6-5,NA,CASSYSIGQNTEAFF,TGTGCCAGCAGTTACTCGATCGGCCAGAACACTGAAGCTTTCTTT
NA,14,TRBJ1-2,TRBV13,TRBD1,CASSYRQGTYGYTF,TGTGCCAGCAGCTACCGACAGGGGACCTATGGCTACACCTTC
NA,20,TRBJ2-1,TRBV7-2,NA,CASSWTGAIARHRSYNEQFF,TGTGCCAGCAGCTGGACCGGAGCGATAGCTCGGCACAGGTCCTACAATGAGCAGTTCTTC
few,16,TRBJ2-5,TRBV7-2,TRBD1,CASSPFGTGGFRTQYF,TGTGCCAGCAGCCCCTTTGGGACAGGGGGATTTCGGACCCAGTACTTC
NA,17,TRBJ1-4,TRBV7-8,TRBD1,CASRRDRTYSTNEKLFF,TGTGCCAGCAGGAGGGACAGGACCTACTCAACTAATGAAAAACTGTTTTTT
many,14,TRBJ2-7,TRBV5-1,TRBD1,CASSYGQGFYEQYF,TGCGCCAGCAGCTACGGACAGGGGTTCTACGAGCAGTACTTC
many,13,TRBJ2-5,TRBV4-2,NA,CASSLMGQETQYF,TGTGCCAGCAGCCTAATGGGGCAAGAGACCCAGTACTTC
many,13,TRBJ1-2,TRBV20-1,NA,CSADGGANYGYTF,TGCAGTGCTGACGGCGGGGCGAACTATGGCTACACCTTC
many,13,TRBJ1-2,TRBV14,NA,CASSRVASYGYTF,TGTGCCAGCAGCCGTGTAGCGAGCTATGGCTACACCTTC
NA,16,TRBJ2-3,TRBV7-8,TRBD2,CASSDRLAGNTDTQYF,TGTGCCAGCAGCGACCGACTAGCGGGGAACACAGATACGCAGTATTTT
few,13,TRBJ1-6,TRBV20-1,TRBD1,CSARTGKHSPLHF,TGCAGTGCTAGGACAGGGAAACATTCACCCCTCCACTTT
many,14,TRBJ2-1,TRBV24-1,TRBD2,CATRTSGAPNEQFF,TGTGCCACCAGGACTAGCGGGGCCCCGAATGAGCAGTTCTTC
NA,17,TRBJ2-3,TRBV29-1,TRBD2,CSALRTSGGSRTDTQYF,TGCAGCGCCCTGAGGACTAGCGGGGGTTCGAGGACAGATACGCAGTATTTT
NA,13,TRBJ1-4,TRBV6-2/TRBV6-3,NA,CASRSDGNEKLFF,TGTGCCAGCAGATCGGACGGTAATGAAAAACTGTTTTTT
NA,16,TRBJ2-3,TRBV6-5,TRBD2,CASSLPASGATDTQYF,TGTGCCAGCAGTCTACCGGCTAGCGGGGCCACAGATACGCAGTATTTT
NA,17,TRBJ2-5,TRBV2,TRBD2,CASRKRTSGGGQETQYF,TGTGCCAGCAGAAAACGTACTAGCGGGGGGGGGCAAGAGACCCAGTACTTC
NA,14,TRBJ1-5,TRBV7-2,NA,CASNGVYSNQPQHF,TGTGCCAGCAACGGGGTATATAGCAATCAGCCCCAGCATTTT